Listed below are T cell receptor beta chains from one sample, sequenced in a study of metastatic and nonmetastatic thyroid tumors. TCRdb re-clonotyped the PCR reads through MiXCR. The sample contains approximately 9,700 clones, about 30% of which appear only once. The sample consisted of tumor tissue. The receptors shown here come from a female donor with papillary thyroid cancer or a benign thyroid nodule (not recorded which). Some clones in this sample may be carry-over from other donors' samples. Both conserved end residues are part of each CDR3. Fields, in order: D gene, J gene, clone size, V gene, CDR3 DNA, CDR3 protein. D genes are given only for firm matches. Clone size is given for some rows only: seen once, a few or many times, or a class if the clone is expanded.

>NA|TRBJ2-1|NA|TRBV5-1
TGCGCCAGCAGCTTAAGTTCCGGACTTAACAATGAGCAGTTCTTC
CASSLSSGLNNEQFF
>TRBD1|TRBJ1-6|medium-sized|TRBV6-6
TGTGCCAGCAGGAACCGAGGACAGGGAGTTTTGGGGTATAATTCACCCCTCCACTTT
CASRNRGQGVLGYNSPLHF
>NA|TRBJ2-5|medium-sized|TRBV28
TGTGCCAGCAGTTGGGCAGTAGGTACAGTCCTTAACCAAGAGACCCAGTACTTC
CASSWAVGTVLNQETQYF
>NA|TRBJ1-2|NA|TRBV7-9
TGTGCCAGCAGCCTGGATGGGGGGTTTGGCTACACCTTC
CASSLDGGFGYTF
>NA|TRBJ1-4|few|TRBV19
TGTGCCAGTAGACCCAGACCGGCAACTAATGAAAAACTGTTTTTT
CASRPRPATNEKLFF
>TRBD2|TRBJ2-1|medium-sized|TRBV11-2
TGTGCCAGCAGCTTAAATAGCGGGAGTAGTAATGAGCAGTTCTTC
CASSLNSGSSNEQFF
>NA|TRBJ1-1|medium-sized|TRBV9
TGTGCCAGCAGCGCAACAGGTTGGTGGGGTGAAGCTTTCTTT
CASSATGWWGEAFF
>NA|TRBJ2-7|NA|TRBV20-1
TGCAGCGTCCTAGCGGGTCCCAGGGGGAGGGGCTACGAGCAGTACTTC
CSVLAGPRGRGYEQYF
>NA|TRBJ2-7|NA|TRBV28
TGTGCCAGCAGTCCGCCTGGAGGGGTTTCCTACGGGCAGTACTTC
CASSPPGGVSYGQYF
>NA|TRBJ1-6|medium-sized|TRBV3-1
TGTGCCAGCAGCCAAGATAATCGAGGGATCGGATCACCCCTCCACTTT
CASSQDNRGIGSPLHF
>NA|TRBJ1-4|medium-sized|TRBV7-2
TGTGCCAGCAGCTTAGATTTCACAGCACTTAATGAAAAACTGTTTTTT
CASSLDFTALNEKLFF
>NA|TRBJ2-7|NA|TRBV20-1
TGCAGTGCTAGAGAGGTCGGCAGCGGCTCCTACGAGCAGTACTTC
CSAREVGSGSYEQYF
>TRBD2|TRBJ2-7|NA|TRBV20-1
TGCAGTGCTAGACCCACTAGCGGGTACGAGCAGTACTTC
CSARPTSGYEQYF
>NA|TRBJ1-1|NA|TRBV18
TGTGCCAGCTCACCGGGACATAGAAATGAAGCTTTCTTT
CASSPGHRNEAFF
>TRBD1|TRBJ1-1|NA|TRBV6-1
TGTGCCGGCTCAGACAGGGCGACTGAAGCTTTCTTT
CAGSDRATEAFF
>TRBD2|TRBJ2-7|many|TRBV12-3/TRBV12-4
TGTGCCAGCAGTTGGACGGGGGGCTCCTACGAGCAGTACTTC
CASSWTGGSYEQYF
>NA|TRBJ1-2|few|TRBV2
TGTGCCAGCAGTCCAGGTACTGGCTACACCTTC
CASSPGTGYTF
>TRBD2|TRBJ2-5|many|TRBV5-6
TGTGCCAGCAGCTTGGCAACTAGCGGGAGCCAAGAGACCCAGTACTTC
CASSLATSGSQETQYF
>TRBD1|TRBJ1-3|NA|TRBV3-1
TGTGCCAGCAGCCCCCAGGGGGGAGGCAGCTCTGGAAACACCATATATTTT
CASSPQGGGSSGNTIYF
>TRBD1|TRBJ2-5|few|TRBV9
TGTGCCAGCAGCGTAGGAGGACAGGGTGGCGGGGAGACCCAGTACTTC
CASSVGGQGGGETQYF
>NA|TRBJ2-3|NA|TRBV6-5
TGTGCCAGCAGTAACACCCCGCGCGGGGATACGCAGTATTTT
CASSNTPRGDTQYF
>TRBD2|TRBJ2-7|few|TRBV6-1
TGTGCCAGCAGCCACTTCAGAAAAGCGGGAGCGTTGTACGAGCAGTACTTC
CASSHFRKAGALYEQYF
>TRBD1|TRBJ1-6|NA|TRBV11-2
TGTGCCAGCAGCTTTCGGAAAGGGGCAGGGGGTCATAATTCACCCCTCCACTTT
CASSFRKGAGGHNSPLHF